The T cell receptor beta chain under discussion was sequenced for a study of early T cells in non-severe SARS-CoV-2 infection. Across the whole study: The study sequenced bulk RNA from unsorted whole blood, with chains unpaired.

Unmatched junction bases numbered 7, after V lost 0 bases and J lost 6 bases. This CDR3 comprises 15 residues. CDR1 and CDR2 (germline): MNHNY, SVGAGI (reference sequence). The study, taken as a whole, reports: VDJdb-based annotation leaned toward anti-spike CD8 responses and missed private and CD4 specificities.

Comment on this clonotype: The antigen is not known.

Unique molecular identifiers were added to individual cDNA molecules. TCRdb fed the 5' RACE reads into MiXCR, producing one record per CDR3 protein. The sample holds about 35,000 distinct CDR3 sequences, 5.5% to 7% seen once. The TCR was taken from an adult who was a healthcare worker with PCR-confirmed SARS-CoV-2 infection or an uninfected control (not recorded which). The chain links TRBV6-6 to TRBJ2-5; 7 nucleotides line up with TRBD2. What was sequenced was whole blood. DNA of the CDR3: TGTGCCAGCAGTTACTCGGGTAGCGGGTTAAAGACCCAGTACTTC. The encoded protein is CASSYSGSGLKTQYF.